This passage covers 18 T cell receptor beta chains from one sample sequenced in a study of identical twins. TCRdb called the 5' RACE reads again in MiXCR, with one record for every CDR3 protein. This table holds more than 1.5 million distinct CDR3 sequences, around a third found once. The sample taken for sequencing was cord blood. The receptors originated from a newborn girl in good health.

This clonotype was picked up many times. The CDR3 sequence is CASSPTARSYNEQFF. The DNA of the CDR3 is TGTGCCAGCAGTCCCACGGCTCGCTCCTACAATGAGCAGTTCTTC. The J gene is TRBJ2-1, the V gene TRBV25-1; D unclear. The CDR3 sequence is 15 residues long. Germline CDR1 is MGHDK and CDR2 is SYGVNS. The V end was cut by 5 bases, the J end by 0 bases, with 11 bases between. Filled out from reference TRBV25-1 and TRBJ2-1, the complete variable domain reads EADIYQTPRYLVIGTGKKITLECSQTMGHDKMYWYQQDPGMELHLIHYSYGVNSTEKGDLSSESTVSRIRTEHFPLTLESARPSHTSQYLCASSPTARSYNEQFFGPGTRLTVL.

The chain recombines TRBV12-3 or TRBV12-4 with TRBJ2-1; 8 nucleotides match TRBD2. The CDR3 covers 14 residues. Trimming at V came to 4 bases and at J to 8 bases, leaving 7 bases not matched to a gene. The DNA of the CDR3 is TGTGCCAGCAGTTCCGGGACTAGGATCCATGAGCAGTTCTTC. It translates to CASSSGTRIHEQFF.

The chain joins TRBV6-5 to TRBJ2-7; D perhaps matches TRBD1 (5 bases). The length of the CDR3 is 14 residues. V was pared by 4 bases and J by 4 bases, with 14 bases between. The germline gives CDR1 MNHEY, CDR2 SVGAGI. CDR3: CASSCPLGAYEQYF. The CDR3 DNA sequence: TGTGCCAGCAGTTGCCCGTTAGGGGCTTACGAGCAGTACTTC.

V gene TRBV4-1 combines with J gene TRBJ2-4, with 7 bases matching TRBD1. The DNA end lines up better with TRBJ2-7; the J call may be wrong. The CDR3 totals 15 residues. Germline CDR1 reads MGHRA; CDR2 reads YSYEKL. In DNA, the CDR3 is TGCGCCAGCAGCCAAGAAGGCAGGGGGTACGACGAGCAGTACTTC. Translating gives CASSQEGRGYDEQYF.

This clonotype was recorded at least ten times. The rearrangement joins TRBV10-3 to TRBJ2-1; 8 bases align to TRBD2. The CDR3 covers 17 residues. The junction had 14 bases not matched to a gene; V was cut back by 6 bases and J by 4 bases. From germline, CDR1 is ENHRY and CDR2 SYGVKD. This CDR3 is CAISPHVAGGEYNEQFF. The CDR3 bases are TGTGCCATCAGCCCGCATGTCGCGGGAGGAGAATACAATGAGCAGTTCTTC.

This rearrangement joins TRBV15 to TRBJ1-3; D possibly corresponds to TRBD1 (6 bases). Germline-derived CDR1 and CDR2 are LNHNV and YYDKDF (reference sequence). The CDR3 is 16 amino acids. Trimming pared 0 bases from V and 0 bases from J, leaving 9 bases between. The CDR3 loop is CATSRDRTASGNTIYF. The CDR3 DNA sequence: TGTGCCACCAGCAGAGATCGGACAGCCTCTGGAAACACCATATATTTT. Full variable domain (rest looked up from reference TRBV15 and TRBJ1-3): DAMVIQNPRYQVTQFGKPVTLSCSQTLNHNVMYWYQQKSSQAPKLLFHYYDKDFNNEADTPDNFQSRRPNTSFCFLDIRSPGLGDTAMYLCATSRDRTASGNTIYFGEGSWLTVV.

The genes are TRBV20-1 and TRBJ1-5; 10 bases line up with TRBD1. V gave up 0 bases and J gave up 4 bases; unmatched junction bases: 18. The V gene's germline CDR1 is DFQATT and CDR2 SNEGSKA (reference sequence). The CDR3 consists of 20 residues. The CDR3 region is CSARDLRDRGEGYRNQPQHF. The CDR3 nucleotides read TGCAGTGCTAGAGACCTCCGGGACAGGGGCGAGGGGTATAGAAATCAGCCCCAGCATTTT.

Only a few counts were recorded for this clonotype. The genes are TRBV20-1 and TRBJ2-7; 8 bases align to TRBD2. This CDR3 is 16 amino acids long. The V and J ends lost 0 bases and 1 base, in that order; junction bases with no gene match: 8. Germline V gene data show CDR1 as DFQATT and CDR2 as SNEGSKA (reference sequence). The CDR3 DNA sequence: TGCAGTGCTAGAGATCTCATGAGACTAGCGTCCTACGAGCAGTACTTC. It translates to CSARDLMRLASYEQYF.

The chain couples TRBV11-1 to TRBJ2-2, with 8 bases lining up with TRBD2. Per the germline V gene, CDR1 is SGHAT and CDR2 is FQDESV (reference sequence). V lost 7 bases, J lost 2 bases, and 9 bases stayed unmatched. This CDR3 region has 16 residues. CDR3 coding DNA: TGTGCCAGCACCAACGGGGGACTAGGAAACACCGGGGAGCTGTTTTTT. Translated, it gives CASTNGGLGNTGELFF.

This clonotype was observed a few times. The chain uses TRBV20-1 and TRBJ1-3; no definite D call. Germline V gene data show CDR1 as DFQATT and CDR2 as SNEGSKA (reference sequence). Trimming left V 3 bases short and J 2 bases short, with 5 bases between. The CDR3 loop spans 12 amino acids. CDR3 sequence: CSASVAGNTIYF. The CDR3 coding sequence is TGCAGTGCTAGTGTAGCTGGAAACACCATATATTTT.

The chain joins TRBV10-2 to TRBJ2-5; maybe TRBD1 (6 bases). The DNA matches TRBJ2-7 better at its end, which makes the J call doubtful. The CDR3 has 13 amino acids. Looked up from germline, CDR1 is WSHSY and CDR2 is SAAADI. DNA of the CDR3: TGCGCCAGCAGGAAGACAGGTTACTACGAGCAGTACTTC. Encoded protein: CASRKTGYYEQYF.

The chain is built from TRBV28 and TRBJ2-5; 9 bases are a match to TRBD1. The J call may be faulty, since TRBJ2-7 better matches the DNA end. The CDR3 extends over 15 amino acids. The germline CDR1 and CDR2 sequences are MDHEN and SYDVKM. DNA for the CDR3: TGTGCCAGCAGTAAAGGTGGGACAGGGACCCACGAGCAGTACTTC. As protein: CASSKGGTGTHEQYF.

The table lists this clonotype with many counts. The chain links TRBV20-1 to TRBJ1-6; D may be TRBD1 (6 bases). The CDR3 contains 11 residues. With 6 bases removed from V and 9 bases from J, the gap between germline ends came to 9 bases. The germline gives CDR1 DFQATT, CDR2 SNEGSKA (reference sequence). The CDR3, as DNA: TGCAGTGCAAGCAGGGGTTCACCCCTCCACTTT. This codes for CSASRGSPLHF.

This clonotype occurred a few times. CDR3 amino acids: CASSPSDNSYEQYF. Here the CDR3 DNA reads TGTGCCAGCAGTCCGTCGGACAACTCCTACGAGCAGTACTTC. The chain recombines TRBV27 with TRBJ2-7; TRBD1 is a possible D gene (5 bases). Per germline, CDR1 MNHEY and CDR2 SMNVEV (reference sequence). The CDR3 is 14 residues long. V lost 5 bases to trimming and J lost 0 bases, with 11 bases between them.

The rearrangement links TRBV3-1 to TRBJ1-1; a weak D match, TRBD1 (5 bases). CDR1 is LGHDT and CDR2 is YNNKEL in the germline V gene (reference sequence). V lost 6 bases, J lost 3 bases, and 11 bases lay in between. The CDR3 runs to 13 residues. The CDR3 reads CASSPDSDTEAFF. The DNA for the CDR3 is TGTGCCAGCAGTCCTGACAGTGACACTGAAGCTTTCTTT. Looking up the rest from reference TRBV3-1 and TRBJ1-1 gives the full variable domain: DTAVSQTPKYLVTQMGNDKSIKCEQNLGHDTMYWYKQDSKKFLKIMFSYNNKELIINETVPNRFSPKSPDKAHLNLHINSLELGDSAVYFCASSPDSDTEAFFGQGTRLTVV.

The chain links TRBV27 to TRBJ2-7; 8 nucleotides align to TRBD2. CDR1 and CDR2 (germline): MNHEY, SMNVEV (reference sequence). The CDR3 contains 13 residues. The junction had 7 bases not matched to a gene; V was cut back by 6 bases and J by 6 bases. The CDR3 DNA follows: TGTGCCAGCAGAACTAGCGGCATAGTCGAGCAGTACTTC. It is translated as CASRTSGIVEQYF.

This clonotype was counted a few times. The chain links TRBV20-1 to TRBJ2-4; 10 bases fit TRBD2. CDR3 length equals 14 residues. Germline CDR1 DFQATT, CDR2 SNEGSKA (reference sequence). With 3 bases clipped from V and 13 bases from J, the junction kept 12 bases outside the gene matches. The CDR3 here is CSARTLAGVREQYF. The CDR3 region has the DNA TGCAGTGCTAGGACCCTAGCGGGAGTACGGGAGCAGTACTTC.

The CDR3 DNA follows: TGTGCCAGCAGTGAATTCGCGGGCGGGGTGTACCAAGAGACCCAGTACTTC. Translating it yields CASSEFAGGVYQETQYF. The rearrangement uses TRBV25-1 and TRBJ2-5, with D perhaps TRBD2 (6 bases). Germline V CDR1 and CDR2: MGHDK, SYGVNS. This CDR3 spans 17 amino acids. V was clipped by 1 base and J by 0 bases, with 15 bases between them.